Each of the 5 T cell receptor beta chains below was sequenced from the same sample in a study of blood T cell repertoires in COVID-19 (dated by TCRdb to 2020 to 2021). Receptor libraries were prepared by the immunoSEQ multiplex PCR assay. TCRdb retrieved this table from immuneACCESS and kept in-frame rearrangements only. Not all clones are present; in checked studies, unresolved V genes account for under half, and no reason is known for the remainder. Within this sample are approximately 200,000 clones, with roughly 80% of them counted one time only. Of the sample, 3% is held by the ten largest clones. The material sequenced was peripheral blood. The receptors come from a woman in her 30s who had recovered from COVID-19.

The rearrangement uses TRBV18 and TRBJ2-2; TRBD1 agrees at 8 bases. The CDR3 has 18 residues. CDR1 is KGHSH and CDR2 is LQKENI in the germline V gene. The J segment lost 5 bases and the V segment lost 1 base, leaving 12 bases of the junction unmatched. CDR3 DNA sequence: TGTGCCAGCTCACCACTGACAGGGGCGAATATATTAACCGGGGAGCTGTTTTTT. Translated, it gives CASSPLTGANILTGELFF.

V and J are TRBV7-3 and TRBJ2-1; D is ambiguous. Germline-derived CDR1 and CDR2 are SGHTA and FQGTGA. The CDR3 contains 15 residues. V was cut by 5 bases and J by 0 bases, with 11 bases left in between. CDR3 sequence reads: CASSIAASSYNEQFF. The DNA for the CDR3 is TGTGCCAGCAGCATCGCCGCGAGCTCCTACAATGAGCAGTTCTTC.

The chain is built from TRBV28 and TRBJ1-2, with 7 bases lining up with TRBD1. J was trimmed by 0 bases and V by 6 bases; bases with no gene match: 7. Germline V gene lookup returns CDR1 MDHEN and CDR2 SYDVKM. The CDR3 loop spans 15 amino acids. In DNA, the CDR3 is TGTGCCAGCAGCCCGGGACAGCGTACTAACTATGGCTACACCTTC. Its translation: CASSPGQRTNYGYTF.

This chain connects TRBV4-1 to TRBJ2-3, with 12 bases fitting TRBD2. With 4 bases clipped from V and 5 bases from J, the junction kept 25 bases outside the gene matches. The CDR3 consists of 22 residues. Germline V lookup: CDR1 MGHRA, CDR2 YSYEKL. The CDR3 is CASSLRDGRSLWTSGTEDTQYF. The CDR3 DNA reads as TGCGCCAGCAGCCTTCGGGACGGCCGGAGTCTCTGGACTAGCGGGACGGAAGATACGCAGTATTTT.

The CDR3 DNA sequence: TGTGCCAGCAGAGGTCAGGGGACCCCGTATAAACTGTTTTTT. It yields the protein CASRGQGTPYKLFF. J is TRBJ1-4 and V is TRBV2, with D perhaps matching TRBD1 (6 bases). Germline V lookup: CDR1 SNHLY, CDR2 FYNNEI. Trimming shortened V by 6 bases and J by 11 bases, and 19 bases separated the two germline ends. This CDR3 region has 14 residues.